Each of the 30 T cell receptor beta chains below was sequenced from the same sample in a study of blood T cells in healthy people across ages (dated by TCRdb to between 2014 and 2016). Receptor amplification or capture employed 5' RACE. TCRdb records Illumina HiSeq 2500 as the sequencer. A second PCR of roughly 7 to 12 cycles was performed with a sample-barcoded 5' primer and a J-beta primer mix. TCRdb handled the public reads itself, with Q25 trimming in fastp and clone calling in MiXCR, and kept productive beta chains. For every CDR3 protein sequence, its rows merge into one entry that carries the most common genes and DNA. Here the sample has nearly 1 million distinct CDR3 sequences; roughly 50% occur a single time. The top ten clones comprise about 20% of the sample. Sequenced: blood. The receptors shown here come from a woman in her sixties in good health.

Comments on this clonotype: Germline and junction disagree at one end, which may indicate a read error. For the CDR3, the DNA is TGTGCCCCCAGTGATCCTCATCGGACAGGTGAAAAACTGTTTTTT. This translates into CAPSDPHRTGEKLFF. The chain is built from TRBV24-1 and TRBJ1-4, with 7 bases that match TRBD1. The CDR3 loop spans 15 amino acids. Germline V gives CDR1 KGHDR, CDR2 SFDVKD.

The chain couples TRBV11-2 to TRBJ2-2, with 12 positions matching TRBD2. CDR1 and CDR2 (germline): SGHAT, FQNNGV. V was clipped by 3 bases and J by 5 bases; unmatched bases: 1. This CDR3 has 15 residues. This CDR3 is CASSFTSGRTGELFF. The CDR3 nucleotides read TGTGCCAGCAGCTTTACTAGCGGGAGGACCGGGGAGCTGTTTTTT.

The J gene is TRBJ2-7, the V gene TRBV6-2 or TRBV6-3, with TRBD2 identical over 12 bases. Germline V gene data show CDR1 as MNHEY and CDR2 as SVGEGT. J gave up 2 bases and V 10 bases, and 0 bases lay outside the gene matches. The CDR3 spans 12 residues. CDR3 amino acids: CATSGRAYEQYF. The CDR3 DNA reads TGTGCCACTAGCGGGAGGGCCTACGAGCAGTACTTC.

This clonotype was counted only a few times. The chain has TRBV2 and TRBJ2-3, with D maybe TRBD2 (5 bases). Germline V gene data show CDR1 as SNHLY and CDR2 as FYNNEI. Trimming removed 6 bases at V and 5 bases at J, with 15 bases between. This CDR3 comprises 14 residues. CDR3 sequence: CASSRGGSGDTQYF. For the CDR3, the DNA is TGTGCCAGCAGCCGGGGTGGTTCAGGAGATACGCAGTATTTT.

A few counts support this clonotype. The rearrangement links TRBV24-1 to TRBJ1-2; D is possibly TRBD1 (5 bases). Germline CDR1 reads KGHDR; CDR2 reads SFDVKD. V lost 9 bases and J lost 7, with 5 bases in between. The CDR3 consists of 9 residues. The CDR3 region is CATGGGYTF. CDR3 nucleotide sequence: TGTGCCACCGGGGGTGGCTACACCTTC.

The rearrangement uses TRBV13 and TRBJ2-1, with D uncertain. V was cut by 2 bases and J by 12 bases, with 17 bases left in between. Germline CDR1 PRHDT, CDR2 FYEKMQ (reference sequence). The CDR3 length is 14 residues. CDR3 loop: CASSLSRPPVGQFF. The CDR3 DNA sequence: TGTGCCAGCAGCTTAAGCAGGCCGCCGGTCGGGCAGTTCTTC.

This chain joins TRBV6-6 and TRBJ2-1, with a tentative D call TRBD2 (6 bases). Trimming took off 2 bases at V and 0 bases at J, with 14 bases between the two ends. The CDR3 extends over 17 amino acids. Germline V gives CDR1 MNHNY, CDR2 SVGAGI (reference sequence). The CDR3 loop is CASSYASAGSSYNEQFF. The CDR3 nucleotides are TGTGCCAGCAGTTACGCTTCAGCGGGCAGCTCCTACAATGAGCAGTTCTTC.

In this sample, this clonotype turned up a few times. The chain recombines TRBV4-1 with TRBJ2-7; no clear D. V shed 1 base and J shed 4 bases, with 8 bases lying between them. Germline-derived CDR1 and CDR2 are MGHRA and YSYEKL. The CDR3 covers 13 residues. Written as DNA, the CDR3 is TGCGCCAGCAGCCAAGCCAGCAAATACGAGCAGTACTTC. It encodes CASSQASKYEQYF.

This clonotype came up a few times. The rearrangement joins TRBV4-1 to TRBJ2-3; TRBD2 might be the D (6 bases). The CDR3 loop spans 16 amino acids. The V end was cut by 3 bases, the J end by 3 bases, with 16 bases between. Germline V gives CDR1 MGHRA, CDR2 YSYEKL. The CDR3 region has the DNA TGCGCCAGCAGCCATGGCCCACTAGCTTTAACAGATACGCAGTATTTT. This encodes CASSHGPLALTDTQYF.

The J gene is TRBJ2-7, the V gene TRBV5-1; 9 bases fit TRBD2. The CDR3 extends over 15 amino acids. J gave up 7 bases and V 2 bases, and 10 bases lay outside the gene matches. CDR1 is SGHRS and CDR2 is YFSETQ in the germline V gene. Here the CDR3 reads CASSFLSGRVEEQYF. CDR3 sequence (DNA): TGCGCCAGCAGCTTCCTTAGCGGGAGAGTAGAAGAGCAGTACTTC.

The V and J genes are TRBV11-3 and TRBJ2-3, with 8 bases lining up with TRBD2. V shed 2 bases, J shed 8 bases, and the junction held 15 bases outside the gene matches. From germline, CDR1 is SGHNT and CDR2 YENEEA. The CDR3 runs to 17 residues. CDR3 coding DNA: TGTGCCAGCAGCTTAAGACCCCCGGGAGGGGGGCCGGGTACGCAGTATTTT. It yields the protein CASSLRPPGGGPGTQYF.

This clonotype was recorded a few times. The chain joins TRBV5-1 to TRBJ2-7; TRBD1 matches 10 bases. CDR1 SGHRS and CDR2 YFSETQ come from the germline V gene. The J segment lost 2 bases and the V segment lost 4 bases, leaving 9 bases of the junction unmatched. The CDR3 contains 16 residues. The CDR3 sequence: CASSARPGQGTYEQYF. The DNA for the CDR3 is TGCGCCAGCAGCGCCAGGCCGGGACAGGGGACCTACGAGCAGTACTTC.

In its sample, this clonotype was seen a few times. This chain links TRBV20-1 with TRBJ2-1; D is undetermined. The CDR3 covers 13 residues. Looked up from germline, CDR1 is DFQATT and CDR2 is SNEGSKA (reference sequence). Trimming took 3 bases from V and 4 from J, leaving 10 bases between them. The CDR3 DNA follows: TGCAGTGCTAGCGTCAGGACGTACAATGAGCAGTTCTTC. Amino acids: CSASVRTYNEQFF.

Points on this clonotype: At one boundary the junction diverges from the germline segment, which might be a read error. The rearrangement uses TRBV6-2 or TRBV6-3 and TRBJ1-2, with no clear D. The CDR3 totals 13 residues. Per the germline V gene, CDR1 is MNHEY and CDR2 is SVGEGT. CDR3 in amino acids: CASGYDGSYGYTF. CDR3 coding DNA: TGTGCCAGCGGTTACGACGGGTCCTACGGCTACACCTTC.

The V and J genes are TRBV29-1 and TRBJ1-2; TRBD1 matches at 9 bases. Trimming took 3 bases from V and 8 from J; bases not matched to a gene: 13. The CDR3 runs 15 residues. Germline CDR1 is SQVTM and CDR2 is ANQGSEA. The CDR3 nucleotides are TGCAGCGTTGAGTATAGCGACAGGGGGGTGCAAGGCTACACCTTC. Protein product: CSVEYSDRGVQGYTF.

Only a few counts were recorded for this clonotype. V and J are TRBV9 and TRBJ2-5; D possibly uses TRBD1 or TRBD2 (5 bases each). V was pared by 4 bases and J by 2 bases, with 9 bases between. Germline V gene data show CDR1 as SGDLS and CDR2 as YYNGEE. The CDR3 runs to 13 residues. In nucleotides, the CDR3 is TGTGCCAGCAGCAGGGACGTTCAAGAGACCCAGTACTTC. Translation: CASSRDVQETQYF.

This clonotype has just a few counts. Here the CDR3 reads CASSKLAGDSYEQYF. The CDR3 nucleotides are TGTGCCAGCAGCAAACTAGCGGGAGATTCCTACGAGCAGTACTTC. The V gene is TRBV3-1, the J gene TRBJ2-7, with TRBD2 identical over 11 bases. The CDR3 loop spans 15 amino acids. CDR1 and CDR2 (germline): LGHDT, YNNKEL (reference sequence). V dropped 5 bases and J dropped 1; count of bases not matched to a gene: 4.

The V and J genes are TRBV7-9 and TRBJ2-3; 10 positions agree with TRBD2. V trimming: 5 bases; J trimming: 2 bases; junction bases outside the gene matches: 4. In germline, CDR1 is SEHNR, CDR2 FQNEAQ (reference sequence). The length of the CDR3 is 15 residues. The CDR3 loop is CASSPLAGVTDTQYF. Written as DNA, the CDR3 is TGTGCCAGCAGCCCTCTAGCGGGGGTCACAGATACGCAGTATTTT.

This clonotype was counted a few times. The chain couples TRBV28 to TRBJ2-7; D is unclear. There are 15 residues in the CDR3. Between the trimmed V and J ends, which lost 4 bases and 3 bases, there was a span of 16 bases. Germline CDR1 reads MDHEN; CDR2 reads SYDVKM. This CDR3 is CASSSSSWEVYEQYF. The CDR3 DNA reads as TGTGCCAGCAGTTCCTCCAGTTGGGAAGTCTACGAGCAGTACTTC.

The rearrangement links TRBV7-8 to TRBJ1-4; D remains ambiguous. The germline V gene encodes CDR1 SGHVS and CDR2 FQNEAQ. The germline V and J ends were trimmed by 3 bases and 6 bases, with 8 bases remaining between them. CDR3 length: 13 amino acids. CDR3 sequence (DNA): TGTGCCAGCAGCTTTGGGTTTGATGAAAAACTGTTTTTT. It encodes CASSFGFDEKLFF. The full variable domain, in which reference TRBV7-8 and TRBJ1-4 provide the parts outside the CDR3, is GAGVSQSPRYKVAKRGQDVALRCDPISGHVSLFWYQQALGQGPEFLTYFQNEAQLDKSGLPSDRFFAERPEGSVSTLKIQRTQQEDSAVYLCASSFGFDEKLFFGSGTQLSVL.

This clonotype was seen repeatedly, ten times or more. V is TRBV24-1 and J is TRBJ1-5, with TRBD1 matching 7 bases. The CDR3 spans 14 residues. The germline CDR1 and CDR2 sequences are KGHDR and SFDVKD. The trim removed 5 bases at V and 6 bases at J, leaving 6 bases unmatched. CDR3 coding DNA: TGTGCCACCAGTGGACAGGGTGTCTCTCAGCCCCAGCATTTT. This encodes CATSGQGVSQPQHF.

This clonotype was counted a single time. J is TRBJ2-4 and V is TRBV5-1; 9 nucleotides agree with TRBD1. The DNA end is more similar to TRBJ2-7, so the J call may be wrong. The CDR3 totals 17 residues. Germline CDR1 is SGHRS and CDR2 is YFSETQ. In DNA, the CDR3 is TGCGCCAGCAGCAAAGGCCCGAGGGGACAGGGAAGGTACGAGCAGTACTTC. It translates to CASSKGPRGQGRYEQYF.

In regard to this clonotype: Compared with germline, one end of the junction differs, possibly owing to a read error. This chain's CDR3 is CRAIGQGREQYF. In nucleotides, the CDR3 is TGCAGGGCTATAGGACAGGGGCGCGAGCAGTACTTC. This chain joins TRBV20-1 and TRBJ2-7; 9 positions agree with TRBD1. The V gene's germline CDR1 is DFQATT and CDR2 SNEGSKA (reference sequence). The CDR3 has 12 residues.

The sample holds many counts of this clonotype. The CDR3 nucleotides read TGTGCCAGCAGCTTGGCCATCTACGAGCAGTACTTC. Residues: CASSLAIYEQYF. The chain couples TRBV5-8 to TRBJ2-7, with D unclear. V gave up 0 bases and J gave up 3 bases, with 4 bases separating them. This CDR3 has 12 residues. Germline lookup yields CDR1 SGHTS and CDR2 YDEGEE.

This sequence joins TRBV20-1 and TRBJ1-3, with D perhaps TRBD1 (5 bases). The V gene lost 6 bases and the J gene lost 3 bases, with 12 bases spanning the gap. Germline V gives CDR1 DFQATT, CDR2 SNEGSKA (reference sequence). The CDR3 covers 13 residues. CDR3 sequence reads: CSAPGHNGNTIYF. DNA of the CDR3: TGCAGTGCCCCTGGACATAATGGAAACACCATATATTTT.

The J gene is TRBJ2-7, the V gene TRBV4-1; D not resolved. V lost 1 base, J lost 1 base, and 11 bases lay in between. The CDR3 has 15 residues. Germline CDR1 is MGHRA and CDR2 is YSYEKL. The CDR3 DNA sequence: TGCGCCAGCAGCCAAGTATTTGGGCCATCCTACGAGCAGTACTTC. It codes for CASSQVFGPSYEQYF.

This clonotype appeared a few times. The rearrangement joins TRBV20-1 to TRBJ2-6; the match to TRBD1 covers 10 bases. The CDR3 length is 16 residues. Trimming took 6 bases from V and 2 from J; bases not matched to a gene: 7. Germline CDR1 DFQATT, CDR2 SNEGSKA (reference sequence). The CDR3 here is CSALDRGAPGANVLTF. The CDR3 nucleotides are TGCAGTGCATTGGACAGGGGGGCACCTGGGGCCAACGTCCTGACTTTC.

The rearrangement joins TRBV27 to TRBJ2-3; 9 positions match TRBD2. V lost 7 bases, J lost 4 bases, and 12 bases stayed unmatched. The CDR3 runs 16 residues. CDR1 is MNHEY and CDR2 is SMNVEV in the germline V gene (reference sequence). The DNA of the CDR3 is TGTGCCAGCAAGCGAAAAGCGGGAGGCCACCCAGATACGCAGTATTTT. This codes for CASKRKAGGHPDTQYF.

CDR3 nucleotides: TGTGCCAGCAGCTGCCTCAGCTGGACTAGCGGGAGGGCCGGTGAGCAGTTCTTC. Translated, it gives CASSCLSWTSGRAGEQFF. The V call is TRBV12-1, the J call TRBJ2-1; the D call in the table, TRBD2, was not verified against the DNA. TRBV12-1 is a pseudogene segment. The CDR3 spans 18 residues.

This clonotype was seen more than once but under ten times. The rearrangement uses TRBV6-2 or TRBV6-3 and TRBJ2-5, with TRBD1 matching 7 bases. From germline, CDR1 is MNHEY and CDR2 SVGEGT. The CDR3 loop spans 12 amino acids. V lost 5 bases and J lost 12; bases outside the gene matches: 9. For the CDR3, the DNA is TGTGCCAGCAGTGCCCTGACAGGGACGGAGTACTTC. This gives the protein CASSALTGTEYF.